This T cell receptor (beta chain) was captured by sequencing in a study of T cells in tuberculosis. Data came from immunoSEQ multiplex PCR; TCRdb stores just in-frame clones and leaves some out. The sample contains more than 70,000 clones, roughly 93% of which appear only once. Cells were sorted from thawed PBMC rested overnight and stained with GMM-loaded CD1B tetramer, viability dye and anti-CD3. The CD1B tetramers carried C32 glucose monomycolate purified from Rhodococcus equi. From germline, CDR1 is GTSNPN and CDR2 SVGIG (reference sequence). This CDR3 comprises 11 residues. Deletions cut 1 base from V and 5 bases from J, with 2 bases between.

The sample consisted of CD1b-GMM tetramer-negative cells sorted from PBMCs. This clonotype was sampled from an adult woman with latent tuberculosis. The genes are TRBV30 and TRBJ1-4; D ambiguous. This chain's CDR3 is CAWSANEKLFF. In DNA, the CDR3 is TGTGCCTGGAGTGCGAATGAAAAACTGTTTTTT.